This T cell receptor beta chain was captured by sequencing in a study of CD4 T cell repertoires in COVID-19. Sequencing was done directly on freshly isolated, uncultured memory T cells. The CDR3 loop spans 13 amino acids. The junction had 7 bases not matched to a gene; V was cut back by 6 bases and J by 6 bases. Looked up from germline, CDR1 is MNHNS and CDR2 is SASEGT. Method: immunoSEQ multiplex PCR; TCRdb's copy keeps in-frame clones and lacks some. The sample contains 23,000 or so clones, around 90% of which appear only once. The receptor's source is a human donor who had COVID-19. The chain employs TRBV6-1 and TRBJ1-2, with TRBD1 matching 7 bases. The starting material was central memory CD4+ T cells from blood, obtained before the COVID-19 pandemic. CDR3: CASRGEGADGYTF. The CDR3 DNA reads as TGTGCCAGCAGGGGAGAGGGGGCGGATGGCTACACCTTC.